This T cell receptor (beta chain) was observed in a study of T cell repertoires in cytomegalovirus infection. Looking at the study overall: It was the public TCR beta signatures that indicated both CMV infection and matching HLA type. Overall study results and limits: Pooled public TCR beta family frequency picked out CMV carriers with the relevant HLA. CMV-specific TCR beta clonotypes restricted by HLA-C were the ones dominating the ex vivo response.

This clonotype has at least ten counts. The antigen is not known. MiXCR was run by TCRdb on the reads, yielding one entry per CDR3 protein. Here the sample spans 200,000 to 300,000 distinct CDR3 sequences, approximately 7% being singletons. V was pared by 3 bases and J by 4 bases, with 7 bases between. The CDR3 is 13 residues long. CDR1 and CDR2 from the germline V gene are SGHTA and FQGNSA. The TCR was taken from a human donor in good health (CMV status not recorded). Some clones in this sample may be carry-over from other donors' samples. Specimen: PBMCs. The chain carries TRBV7-2 and TRBJ2-1; D is unclear. The CDR3 DNA sequence: TGTGCCAGCAGCTTCTCGAGGTACAATGAGCAGTTCTTC. This codes for CASSFSRYNEQFF.